Listed here are 3 T cell receptor beta chains from one sample, sequenced in a study of early T cells in non-severe SARS-CoV-2 infection. TCRdb fed the 5' RACE reads into MiXCR, producing one record per CDR3 protein. The data show 65,000 to 90,000 distinct CDR3 sequences, roughly 12% seen once. Sequencing was performed on whole blood. Receptors originate from an adult who was a healthcare worker with PCR-confirmed SARS-CoV-2 infection or an uninfected control (not recorded which).

This rearrangement joins TRBV7-8 to TRBJ1-1; TRBD1 might be the D (5 bases). This CDR3 contains 14 residues. Germline CDR1 and CDR2: SGHVS and FQNEAQ. V lost 2 bases, J lost 1 base, and 8 bases lay in between. DNA for the CDR3: TGTGCCAGCAGCTTAAGGCAGGGGAACACTGAAGCTTTCTTT. Amino acid sequence: CASSLRQGNTEAFF.

CDR3 nucleotide sequence: TGCAGTGGGACTAGCGGCTACACAGATACGCAGTATTTT. This gives the protein CSGTSGYTDTQYF. This sequence joins TRBV20-1 and TRBJ2-3; 10 positions agree with TRBD2. After removal of 7 bases from V and 2 bases from J, the junction contained 3 bases not matched to a gene. Germline-derived CDR1 and CDR2 are DFQATT and SNEGSKA (reference sequence). This CDR3 comprises 13 residues.

The CDR3 is CASSWDSYNEQFF. The CDR3 DNA sequence: TGTGCCAGCAGCTGGGACAGCTACAATGAGCAGTTCTTC. The rearrangement joins TRBV7-9 to TRBJ2-1; 7 nucleotides agree with TRBD1. V trimming: 4 bases; J trimming: 3 bases; junction bases outside the gene matches: 0. This CDR3 is 13 amino acids long. Germline V gene lookup returns CDR1 SEHNR and CDR2 FQNEAQ (reference sequence).